This is a list of T cell receptor beta chains from one sample in a study of OX40 agonist ivuxolimab in advanced cancers. Sequencing was performed with immunoSEQ multiplex PCR; in TCRdb, only in-frame clones are kept and a portion is missing. The sample consists of 75,000 to 100,000 clones, about 91% of them appearing once. Sample: CD4+ or CD8+ T cells sorted from blood, taken in a trial of the OX40 agonist ivuxolimab. The receptors derive from an adult with an advanced solid tumor such as melanoma, head and neck, liver or kidney cancer. CDR3s include the opening cysteine and the closing phenylalanine or tryptophan. Each record gives: D gene, clone size, J gene, V gene, CDR3 DNA, CDR3 protein. The D gene is left open where the match is weak. Size values are once, few and many counts, or a class for expanded clones, and some rows have none.

- | - | TRBJ1-1 | TRBV2 | TGTGCCAGCAGTCAAGCGAAGGGATTCACTGAAGCTTTCTTT | CASSQAKGFTEAFF
- | - | TRBJ2-2 | TRBV7-3 | TGTGCCAGCACCTTTCAGTCAAGGGACTTCGGGTCCACCGGGGAGCTGTTTTTT | CASTFQSRDFGSTGELFF
- | - | TRBJ1-4 | TRBV7-9 | TGTGCCAGCAGCTTACCGAAGGGGGGCGCTGATGAAAAACTGTTTTTT | CASSLPKGGADEKLFF
- | - | TRBJ2-1 | TRBV7-9 | TGTGCCAGCAGCTTAAGGCAGGGCAATGAGCAGTTCTTC | CASSLRQGNEQFF
- | - | TRBJ1-1 | TRBV30 | TGTGCCTGGAAAGCGGCGGTGGTCGGGACTGAAGCTTTCTTT | CAWKAAVVGTEAFF
- | - | TRBJ2-2 | TRBV4-3 | TGCGCCAGCAGCCAAATCGCGAACACCGGGGAGCTGTTTTTT | CASSQIANTGELFF
TRBD2 | once | TRBJ2-3 | TRBV19 | TGTGCCAGTATAAGGACTAGCGGGACCACAGATACGCAGTATTTT | CASIRTSGTTDTQYF
TRBD1 | - | TRBJ2-1 | TRBV2 | TGTGCCAGAATGGCAGGGGGTTACAATGAGCAGTTCTTC | CARMAGGYNEQFF
TRBD2 | - | TRBJ2-1 | TRBV5-1 | TGCGCCAGCAGCAGCGGGACTAGCGGGACTGAGCAGTTCTTC | CASSSGTSGTEQFF
TRBD2 | once | TRBJ2-1 | TRBV4-1 | TGCGCCAGCAGCCAAGACATAGCGGGAGTCTACAATGAGCAGTTCTTC | CASSQDIAGVYNEQFF
TRBD1 | - | TRBJ2-1 | TRBV19 | TGTGCCAGTAGCGACCGCCAGGGGGATGAGCAGTTCTTC | CASSDRQGDEQFF
TRBD1 | once | TRBJ1-2 | TRBV28 | TGTGCCAGCAGTCCTACCCGACAGGGTGGGAATGGCTACACCTTC | CASSPTRQGGNGYTF
TRBD2 | - | TRBJ2-2 | TRBV7-9 | TGTGCCAGCAGCAATAGGGGTTCTAGCGGGAGGAACACCGGGGAGCTGTTTTTT | CASSNRGSSGRNTGELFF
- | - | TRBJ2-5 | TRBV9 | TGTGCCAGCAGCGTAGGTAGGGGCCAAGAGACCCAGTACTTC | CASSVGRGQETQYF
- | - | TRBJ2-1 | TRBV7-8 | TGTGCCAGCAGCCAGCATGAAGCCTACAATGAGCAGTTCTTC | CASSQHEAYNEQFF
- | - | TRBJ2-1 | TRBV6-5 | TGTGCCAGCACCTCCTTTGGCAAGCCGGACAATGAGCAGTTCTTC | CASTSFGKPDNEQFF
- | once | TRBJ2-3 | TRBV29-1 | TGCAGCGTTGATTACGGGAGAGGGGACTCCACAGATACGCAGTATTTT | CSVDYGRGDSTDTQYF
- | - | TRBJ2-7 | TRBV28 | TGTGCCAGCAGTGGCGGGGTAATCAGGTACGAGCAGTACTTC | CASSGGVIRYEQYF
- | - | TRBJ2-2 | TRBV5-1 | TGTGCCAGCAGCTTGTACGGGCCGAACGGGGAGCTGTTTTTT | CASSLYGPNGELFF
- | - | TRBJ2-3 | TRBV28 | - | CASSLFGAGTDTQYF
- | - | TRBJ1-1 | TRBV7-2 | TGTGCCAGCAGCTTTTCCCAGGGACCTGAAGCTTTCTTT | CASSFSQGPEAFF
- | - | TRBJ2-5 | TRBV18 | TGTGCCAGCTCACCACTACCTGGTAGCGCCAACCAAGAGACCCAGTACTTC | CASSPLPGSANQETQYF
- | - | TRBJ2-6 | TRBV6-1 | TGTGCCAGCAGTGAAAGTCCGGGAACTGCCTCTGGGGCCAACGTCCTGACTTTC | CASSESPGTASGANVLTF
TRBD1 | once | TRBJ2-5 | TRBV7-7 | TGTGCCAGCAGCTTAGCAGGGACAGCGAGGGGAGAGACCCAGTACTTC | CASSLAGTARGETQYF
- | - | TRBJ2-3 | TRBV7-8 | TGTGCCAGCAGCTCCCGGCAAACAGATACGCAGTATTTT | CASSSRQTDTQYF
- | - | TRBJ2-2 | TRBV7-2 | TGTGCCAGCAGCTTAGTGGCAAGCGGGGAGCTGTTTTTT | CASSLVASGELFF
TRBD2 | - | TRBJ2-3 | TRBV5-1 | TGCGCCAGCAGCTCTCTAGCGGAGACAGATACGCAGTATTTT | CASSSLAETDTQYF
- | - | TRBJ2-7 | TRBV27 | TGTGCCAGCAGCCAATACGGGATTAGACAGTACTTC | CASSQYGIRQYF
TRBD1 | - | TRBJ1-1 | TRBV11-2 | TGTGCCAGCAGCTTAGAGCTTGGACAGGGGAAGGCTTTCTTT | CASSLELGQGKAFF
TRBD1 | - | TRBJ1-2 | TRBV19 | TGTGCCAGTAGTCGCCAGGGACAGAGCTATGGCTACACCTTC | CASSRQGQSYGYTF
TRBD2 | - | TRBJ2-3 | TRBV10-3 | TGTGCCATCAGTCTTAGACTAGCGGAACAAGATACGCAGTATTTT | CAISLRLAEQDTQYF
- | - | TRBJ2-7 | TRBV6-5 | TGTGCCAGCAGTTACGGGGAACCAACCAACGAGCAGTACTTC | CASSYGEPTNEQYF
TRBD2 | - | TRBJ2-5 | TRBV6-5 | TGTGCCAGCAGTTGGGGGCGGGGGGGGCAAGAGACCCAGTACTTC | CASSWGRGGQETQYF
- | - | TRBJ1-1 | TRBV6-5 | TGTGCCAGCAGCCAGCCCGGGAACACTGAAGCTTTCTTT | CASSQPGNTEAFF
- | - | TRBJ2-1 | TRBV5-4 | TGTGCCAGCAGCCCCCAATTACAGGAGAATGAGCAGTTCTTC | CASSPQLQENEQFF
TRBD1 | - | TRBJ2-1 | TRBV2 | TGTGCCAGCAGTGAATCGGACAGGGGTATCAATGAGCAGTTCTTC | CASSESDRGINEQFF
- | - | TRBJ1-5 | TRBV7-9 | TGTGCCAGCAGCTGGGCACAGGAACAGCCCCAGCATTTT | CASSWAQEQPQHF
- | once | TRBJ1-1 | TRBV23-1 | TGCGCCAGCAGTCCCCAAAGGGGTTTCACTGAAGCTTTCTTT | CASSPQRGFTEAFF
- | - | TRBJ2-7 | TRBV2 | TGTGCCAGCACGTGGAAGGTTACCTACGAGCAGTACTTC | CASTWKVTYEQYF
- | - | TRBJ2-1 | TRBV5-4 | TGTGCCAGCAGCAAGACTACTACCTACAATGAGCAGTTCTTC | CASSKTTTYNEQFF
- | - | TRBJ1-5 | TRBV28 | TGTGCCAGCACGGGGGCCAGCAATCAGCCCCAGCATTTT | CASTGASNQPQHF
TRBD2 | - | TRBJ2-7 | TRBV29-1 | TGCAGCGTTAGAACTAGCGGAGTAGCCTACGAGCAGTACTTC | CSVRTSGVAYEQYF
- | - | TRBJ1-5 | TRBV28 | TGTGCCAGCAGTCCGGGCGGGCAGCCCCAGCATTTT | CASSPGGQPQHF
- | - | TRBJ1-1 | TRBV2 | TGTGCCAGCAGTGACCGTCTCGCCCGACTGAACACTGAAGCTTTCTTT | CASSDRLARLNTEAFF
TRBD2 | - | TRBJ2-7 | TRBV7-2 | TGTGCCAGCAGCTTACAGCCTAGCGGGATATACGAGCAGTACTTC | CASSLQPSGIYEQYF
- | - | TRBJ2-5 | TRBV6-6 | TGTGCCAGCAGGTCACTGGAGACTCTCCAAGAGACCCAGTACTTC | CASRSLETLQETQYF